One T cell receptor (beta chain) is described in this entry. These data come from a study of blood T cell repertoires in COVID-19. Only in-frame clones appear in the TCRdb table, and some are missing; sequencing was by immunoSEQ multiplex PCR. Among 250,000 to 300,000 clones listed, about 86% were seen once. This CDR3 spans 12 amino acids. Between the trimmed V and J ends, which lost 7 bases and 0 bases, there was a span of 8 bases. The germline V gene encodes CDR1 SGDLS and CDR2 YYNGEE. Specimen: peripheral blood. This chain links TRBV9 with TRBJ2-7; D is unresolved. The TCR originated in a young woman with COVID-19, enrolled during active disease. CDR3 in amino acids: CASGRFSYEQYF. The DNA for the CDR3 is TGTGCCAGCGGCAGGTTCTCCTACGAGCAGTACTTC.